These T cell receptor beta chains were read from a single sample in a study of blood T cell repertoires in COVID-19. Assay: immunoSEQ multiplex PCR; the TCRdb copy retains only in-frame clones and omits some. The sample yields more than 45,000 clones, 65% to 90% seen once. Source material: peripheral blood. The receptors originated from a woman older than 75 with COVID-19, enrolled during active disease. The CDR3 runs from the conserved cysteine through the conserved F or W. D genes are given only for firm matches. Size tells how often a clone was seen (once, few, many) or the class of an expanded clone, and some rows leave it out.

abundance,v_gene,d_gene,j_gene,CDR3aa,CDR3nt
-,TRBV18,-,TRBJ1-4,CASSPSSGGGSHEKLFF,TGTGCCAGCTCACCCAGCTCCGGGGGAGGGTCGCATGAAAAACTGTTTTTT
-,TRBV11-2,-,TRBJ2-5,CASSVHMLAEIKETQYF,TGTGCCAGCAGCGTCCATATGCTCGCGGAAATTAAAGAGACCCAGTACTTC
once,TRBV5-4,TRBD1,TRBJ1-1,CASRTTGVTEAFF,TGTGCCAGCAGGACGACAGGGGTCACTGAAGCTTTCTTT
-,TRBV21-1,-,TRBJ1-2,CASSKFRRGGYTF,TGTGCCAGCAGCAAATTTAGGCGGGGTGGCTACACCTTC
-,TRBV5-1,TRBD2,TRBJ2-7,CASSLVRLAEDYEQYF,TGCGCCAGCAGCTTGGTACGACTAGCGGAGGACTACGAGCAGTACTTC
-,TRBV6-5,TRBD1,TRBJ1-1,CASRIDRETFF,TGTGCCAGCAGAATCGACAGGGAAACTTTCTTT
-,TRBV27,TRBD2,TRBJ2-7,CASSTTSGIGYEQYF,TGTGCCAGCAGTACGACTAGCGGGATTGGTTACGAGCAGTACTTC
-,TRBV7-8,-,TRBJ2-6,CASSLGRRRGANVLTF,TGTGCCAGCAGCTTAGGAAGGAGACGGGGGGCCAACGTCCTGACTTTC
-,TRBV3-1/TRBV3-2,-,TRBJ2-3,CASSQVRTRGDTQYF,TGTGCCAGCAGCCAAGTCCGTACGCGAGGAGATACGCAGTATTTT
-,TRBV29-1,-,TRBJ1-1,CSAAHQGQEAFF,TGCAGCGCCGCTCACCAGGGTCAGGAAGCTTTCTTT